This TCR beta chain appears in the sequencing data of a study of patients and donors after allogeneic stem cell transplantation (dated by TCRdb to the early 2020s). Library preparation used RT-PCR. Reads for this sample came from a NextSeq 550. TCRdb reprocessing: public reads trimmed at Q25 with fastp, clones called with MiXCR, in-frame beta chains kept. CDR3 protein duplicates are merged, each entry listing the most common genes and DNA. Within this sample are about 960,000 distinct CDR3 sequences, with under 20% of them counted one time only. Jointly, the top ten make up 5% to 6.5% of the sample. From a lookup of the germline V gene (reference sequence), CDR1 and CDR2 are DFQATT and SNEGSKA. Spanning cysteine to phenylalanine, the CDR3 consists of 15 amino acids. Solely the CDR3 DNA is kept, with 45 bases framed from the first base. Trimming removed 3 bases from V and 4 bases from J, leaving 19 bases between the germline ends.

With respect to this clonotype: Its antigen remains unidentified. It has no much larger one-base neighbor in the sample; base qualities were not kept.

Recombination linked TRBV20-1 to TRBJ2-7, with the D gene not clear enough to name. This clonotype was obtained from a human donor who was either an allogeneic HSCT recipient or a stem cell or donor lymphocyte infusion donor (not recorded which). It is not recorded whose cells these are; they may come from a transplant donor. The sequenced sample consisted of blood, either unsorted or a sorted T cell fraction (not recorded which). At the DNA level, the sequence is TGCAGTGCTAGCCTCCATTCATTAGCCCGGTACGAGCAGTACTTC. Its protein is CSASLHSLARYEQYF.